This TCR beta chain was found in a study of blood T cell repertoires in COVID-19. Study-wide background: Some COVID-19 samples were acute and others convalescent; all came from the United States, Italy and Spain. PBMCs, B-cell-depleted T cells, or T cells were the source of the cDNA or gDNA that made up the material.

TCRdb's copy holds only in-frame clones and misses some; the assay was immunoSEQ multiplex PCR. The sample records approximately 140,000 clones, roughly nine tenths being singletons. This clone was found once. The V gene lost 5 bases and the J gene lost 0 bases, with 13 bases spanning the gap. The CDR3 consists of 15 residues. Germline values: CDR1 MNHEY, CDR2 SVGAGI. The chain carries TRBV6-5 and TRBJ1-1; D remains unclear. This sequence was found in a woman aged 55-70 years with active or convalescent COVID-19. Sequences were obtained from peripheral blood. CDR3 loop: CASSRRGLMNTEAFF. The CDR3 DNA follows: TGTGCCAGCAGTCGACGAGGGTTAATGAACACTGAAGCTTTCTTT.